A single sample is the source of the 2 T cell receptor beta chains below, sequenced in a study of Siglec-9 on CD8 T cells in melanoma. Generated by immunoSEQ multiplex PCR, the TCRdb table keeps only in-frame clones and is missing some. The data show roughly 35,000 clones, more than 65% seen once. Sequenced input: Siglec-9- CD8+ T cells sorted from blood. These receptors all come from a human donor in good health.

This chain uses TRBV27 with TRBJ2-2, with a possible D match to TRBD1 (5 bases). V was clipped by 6 bases and J by 4 bases, with 12 bases between them. Per germline, CDR1 MNHEY and CDR2 SMNVEV (reference sequence). The CDR3 sequence is 14 residues long. The CDR3 sequence is CASSDSESTGELFF. DNA for the CDR3: TGTGCCAGCAGCGACAGCGAATCCACCGGGGAGCTGTTTTTT.

The rearrangement joins TRBV28 to TRBJ1-5, with D hard to call. CDR3 length: 14 residues. CDR1 MDHEN and CDR2 SYDVKM come from the germline V gene. V was pared by 6 bases and J by 1 base, with 10 bases between. In DNA form, the CDR3 reads TGTGCCAGCAGCGCCGTCGACAGCAATCAGCCCCAGCATTTT. It codes for CASSAVDSNQPQHF.